The 9 T cell receptor beta chains in this list originate from one sample, sequenced in a study of CD8+ T cells in alopecia areata. TCR sequencing used cDNA made by reverse transcription of extracted RNA. Some clones are missing from TCRdb's copy, which holds only in-frame ones; the method was immunoSEQ multiplex PCR. The table has more than 95,000 clones, more than 30% seen once. The sequenced sample consisted of CD4+ T cells sorted from blood. The receptors originated from a human donor with alopecia areata.

V and J are TRBV2 and TRBJ1-2; D ambiguous. The CDR3 loop spans 16 amino acids. Germline V gene sequence: CDR1 SNHLY, CDR2 FYNNEI. The V gene lost 4 bases and the J gene lost 7 bases, with 22 bases spanning the gap. The CDR3 protein is CASSANVREFWRGYTF. CDR3 sequence (DNA): TGTGCCAGCAGTGCCAATGTCCGGGAGTTTTGGCGTGGCTACACCTTC.

The chain employs TRBV28 and TRBJ2-1; perhaps TRBD1 as D (6 bases). Germline CDR1 MDHEN, CDR2 SYDVKM. V lost 5 bases and J lost 8, with 13 bases in between. This CDR3 has 13 residues. The CDR3 loop reads CASSLGAFYEQFF. The CDR3, as DNA: TGTGCCAGCAGTCTGGGGGCCTTCTATGAGCAGTTCTTC.

Only a few counts were recorded for this clone. The DNA for the CDR3 is TGCAGCGTTGGTCCCAGCGGAAAGGGCAATGAGCAGTTCTTC. This encodes CSVGPSGKGNEQFF. The J gene is TRBJ2-1, the V gene TRBV29-1; perhaps TRBD2 as D (5 bases). Looked up from germline, CDR1 is SQVTM and CDR2 is ANQGSEA. The length of the CDR3 is 14 residues. The V and J ends lost 4 bases and 6 bases respectively, with 16 bases between them.

The rearrangement uses TRBV5-1 and TRBJ1-1; D ambiguous. Germline assignment: CDR1 SGHRS and CDR2 YFSETQ. The CDR3 runs 13 residues. Trimming shortened V by 2 bases and J by 2 bases, and 7 bases separated the two germline ends. The CDR3 is CASSLNTNTEAFF. The CDR3 region has the DNA TGCGCCAGCAGCTTAAATACAAACACTGAAGCTTTCTTT.

In DNA form, the CDR3 reads TGTGCCTGGAGTGGGCCCACCCCCGGGACCAACACCGGGGAGCTGTTTTTT. Amino acid sequence: CAWSGPTPGTNTGELFF. The V call is TRBV30, the J call TRBJ2-2; D is perhaps TRBD1 or TRBD2 (5 bases each). CDR1 is GTSNPN, CDR2 SVGIG, per germline (reference sequence). Trimming cost V 1 base and J 2 bases, with 17 bases left between them. The CDR3 runs 17 residues.

The rearrangement links TRBV6-4 to TRBJ2-1; a possible D gene is TRBD2 (5 bases). The CDR3 totals 16 residues. The V end was cut by 0 bases, the J end by 0 bases, with 9 bases between. CDR1 and CDR2 (germline): MRHNA, SNTAGT. The CDR3 loop reads CASSDSSASSYNEQFF. For the CDR3, the DNA is TGTGCCAGCAGTGACTCTAGCGCCAGCTCCTACAATGAGCAGTTCTTC.

This chain links TRBV30 with TRBJ1-3; 7 nucleotides match TRBD1. The CDR3 runs 13 residues. Germline V gene sequence: CDR1 GTSNPN, CDR2 SVGIG (reference sequence). The J segment lost 2 bases and the V segment lost 4 bases, leaving 2 bases of the junction unmatched. The CDR3 region has the DNA TGTGCCTGGAACAGGGGAGCTGGAAACACCATATATTTT. Its protein product is CAWNRGAGNTIYF.

This chain connects TRBV11-2 to TRBJ1-6, with 8 nucleotides matching TRBD1. The CDR3 sequence is 15 residues long. In germline, CDR1 is SGHAT, CDR2 FQNNGV. V lost 6 bases, J lost 7 bases, and 8 bases stayed unmatched. CDR3 amino acids: CASSYGQGTNSPLHF. The CDR3 nucleotides are TGTGCCAGCAGTTACGGACAGGGAACAAATTCACCCCTCCACTTT.

This clone was recorded a few times. The chain links TRBV14 to TRBJ1-1; D is ambiguous. CDR3 length: 12 residues. The germline CDR1 and CDR2 sequences are SGHDN and FVKESK. V dropped 1 base and J dropped 5 bases, with 5 bases sitting between them. CDR3 region: CASSQGDTEAFF. The CDR3 DNA reads as TGTGCCAGCAGCCAAGGGGATACTGAAGCTTTCTTT.